This entry is about one TCR beta chain. Its matching antigen is unknown. A universal primer site and UMIs were added as TCR cDNA was made by 5'RACE template switching. TCRdb re-called the 5' RACE reads with MiXCR, one entry per CDR3 protein. The sample consists of under 500,000 distinct CDR3 sequences, about 17% of them appearing once. CDR3 size: 14 residues. V was pared by 3 bases and J by 5 bases, with 11 bases between. This record belongs to a study of T cells after yellow fever vaccination. General study findings and limits: FACS-sorted repertoires might harbor abundant contaminating clonotypes from the bulk population. At approximately 96% for CD4 and approximately 88% for CD8, most primary-vaccination clones showed up again after the booster. A faster peak, day 5 versus 15, was reached by the weaker secondary response.

The TCR originated in a man between 18 and 35 years old who received the YFV17D yellow fever vaccine. The specimen was PBMCs, collected before the yellow fever booster vaccination. This rearrangement joins TRBV12-3 or TRBV12-4 to TRBJ2-1; no clear D gene. The CDR3 sequence: CASSFPKADNEQFF. The CDR3 region has the DNA TGTGCCAGCAGTTTCCCCAAAGCTGACAATGAGCAGTTCTTC.